A single sample is the source of the 4 T cell receptor beta chains below, sequenced in a study of T-cell reconstitution after alpha-beta-depleted transplantation in children. A TCRbeta library incorporating unique molecular identifiers was prepared. TCRdb re-analysed the PCR reads in MiXCR, keeping a single row per CDR3 protein. The sample has about 460,000 distinct CDR3 sequences, about 12% seen once. The material was PBMCs from the stem cell graft donor, obtained from the stem cell graft. The source of these receptors is a human donor who donated a stem cell graft to a child with combined immunodeficiency.

This rearrangement joins TRBV5-3 to TRBJ2-2, with TRBD2 matching 11 bases. TRBV5-3 is treated as an ORF (open reading frame) with a function not yet certain. The CDR3 is 16 residues long. After removal of 4 bases from V and 3 bases from J, the junction contained 5 bases not matched to a gene. Here the CDR3 reads CARSPGTSGYTGELFF. For the CDR3, the DNA is TGTGCCAGAAGCCCAGGGACTAGCGGTTACACCGGGGAGCTGTTTTTT.

The chain links TRBV5-5 to TRBJ2-5, with D possibly matching TRBD2 (6 bases). Germline V CDR1 and CDR2: SGHKS, YYEKEE (reference sequence). Between the trimmed V and J ends, which lost 4 bases and 2 bases, there was a span of 15 bases. The CDR3 sequence is 15 residues long. CDR3 sequence reads: CASSLGYGGQETQYF. The CDR3 bases are TGTGCCAGCAGCCTGGGGTATGGGGGGCAAGAGACCCAGTACTTC.

This clonotype was picked up a small number of times. The V gene is TRBV29-1, the J gene TRBJ2-2; D not resolved. This CDR3 region has 14 residues. CDR1 is SQVTM, CDR2 ANQGSEA, per germline. Trimming removed 4 bases from V and 0 bases from J, with 9 bases in between. CDR3 nucleotide sequence: TGCAGCGTTGGAAGTGATACGAACACCGGGGAGCTGTTTTTT. Protein product: CSVGSDTNTGELFF.

The chain recombines TRBV11-2 with TRBJ2-3; no definite D call. The CDR3 sequence is 15 residues long. Between the trimmed V and J ends, which lost 3 bases and 2 bases, there was a span of 12 bases. CDR1 is SGHAT, CDR2 FQNNGV, per germline. CDR3: CASSFSGSYTDTQYF. The CDR3 bases are TGTGCCAGCAGCTTTTCAGGATCCTACACAGATACGCAGTATTTT.